One and the same sample provided the 6 T cell receptor beta chains below, sequenced in a study of shared clonotypes between healthy human individuals. Produced via immunoSEQ multiplex PCR; TCRdb's table is partial and in-frame only. Of 850,000 to 1,200,000 clones listed, about 70% are singletons. The sample comprised memory CD4+ T cells sorted from blood. Subset here: CD45RA-negative fraction. These receptors came from a man aged 18 to 30 in good health.

The V gene is TRBV9, the J gene TRBJ2-2; no clear D. Per germline, CDR1 SGDLS and CDR2 YYNGEE. The CDR3 has 14 amino acids. V lost 4 bases to trimming and J lost 2 bases, with 9 bases between them. DNA for the CDR3: TGTGCCAGCAGCCTCCGACCAAACACCGGGGAGCTGTTTTTT. It is translated as CASSLRPNTGELFF.

In this sample, this clone turned up once. The chain is built from TRBV5-5 and TRBJ2-5; tentative D call: TRBD1 (6 bases). The CDR3 is made up of 14 amino acids. Per the germline V gene, CDR1 is SGHKS and CDR2 is YYEKEE (reference sequence). Deletions cut 1 base from V and 5 bases from J, with 12 bases between. CDR3 bases: TGTGCCAGCAGCTTGACAGGGAGTGTGGAGACCCAGTACTTC. As protein: CASSLTGSVETQYF.

This rearrangement joins TRBV5-4 to TRBJ2-5, with D perhaps matching TRBD1 or TRBD2 (5 bases each). Germline V lookup: CDR1 SGHNT, CDR2 YYREEE (reference sequence). Trimming removed 1 base at V and 1 base at J, with 8 bases between. CDR3 size: 14 residues. The CDR3 nucleotides are TGTGCCAGCAGCTTGTGGGACCTCCAAGAGACCCAGTACTTC. Residues: CASSLWDLQETQYF.

This chain joins TRBV7-9 and TRBJ1-4; 9 bases align to TRBD1. V shed 5 bases, J shed 5 bases, and the junction held 6 bases outside the gene matches. CDR3 size: 15 residues. CDR1 is SEHNR, CDR2 FQNEAQ, per germline (reference sequence). This CDR3 is CASSLTGGKNEKLFF. CDR3 coding DNA: TGTGCCAGCAGCCTGACAGGGGGAAAGAATGAAAAACTGTTTTTT.

CDR3 DNA sequence: TGTGCCAGCAGTGCCCCAGGGCGAGGGGATAATTCACCCCTCCACTTT. It yields the protein CASSAPGRGDNSPLHF. This sequence joins TRBV2 and TRBJ1-6; D possibly corresponds to TRBD1 (5 bases). The CDR3 runs 16 residues. V was clipped by 4 bases and J by 5 bases, with 15 bases between them. Per germline, CDR1 SNHLY and CDR2 FYNNEI.

The chain is built from TRBV5-1 and TRBJ1-4; possible D gene TRBD1, 5 bases. This CDR3 comprises 16 residues. Trimming pared 0 bases from V and 2 bases from J, leaving 11 bases between. Looked up from germline, CDR1 is SGHRS and CDR2 is YFSETQ. The CDR3 nucleotides read TGCGCCAGCAGCTTGGGCTCGGGACTGACTAATGAAAAACTGTTTTTT. It yields the protein CASSLGSGLTNEKLFF. The variable domain in full, completed from reference TRBV5-1 and TRBJ1-4, reads KAGVTQTPRYLIKTRGQQVTLSCSPISGHRSVSWYQQTPGQGLQFLFEYFSETQRNKGNFPGRFSGRQFSNSRSEMNVSTLELGDSALYLCASSLGSGLTNEKLFFGSGTQLSVL.